This is a list of T cell receptor beta chains from one sample in a study of T cell repertoires in cytomegalovirus infection. The antigens these receptors bind are not known. Using its own MiXCR run on the reads, TCRdb lists one record per CDR3 protein. The sample has some 480,000 distinct CDR3 sequences; about 33% are singletons. Here the sequenced sample was cultured PBMCs, taken from culture after CMV antigen stimulation. These receptor sequences come from a human donor in good health (CMV status not recorded). Some clones in this sample may be carry-over from other donors' samples. CDR3s leave out the opening cysteine and the closing phenylalanine or tryptophan. Part of the rows lack a size; the others show once, few, many or a class for expanded clones.

V	size	J	CDR3
TRBV11-2	NA	TRBJ1-3	ASSLEASGYAGNTIY
TRBV19	NA	TRBJ2-1	ASSKGSGLGQF
TRBV7-2	many	TRBJ1-3	ASTKGPSPGNTIY
TRBV6-5	NA	TRBJ2-2	ASSFPWGPGTGTGELF
TRBV2	NA	TRBJ2-3	ASSDVLDTQY
TRBV7-9	few	TRBJ2-7	ASETRNEQY
TRBV7-3	many	TRBJ2-3	ASSPSGASADTQY
TRBV6-2/TRBV6-3	few	TRBJ2-1	ASSRGLAGFRRFPEQF
TRBV28	few	TRBJ2-7	ASSPGRAIGTYEQY
TRBV28	few	TRBJ2-7	ASSPLQGQMYEQY
TRBV10-3	NA	TRBJ1-4	AISEDRGRGKLF
TRBV11-3	few	TRBJ1-1	ASSLTLPLTENTEAF
TRBV7-3	NA	TRBJ2-1	ASSPRGLGNRSGNNEQF
TRBV2	few	TRBJ2-3	ASSGTNLGSDTQY
TRBV12-3/TRBV12-4	NA	TRBJ1-5	ASSLGGEGNQPQH
TRBV5-1	few	TRBJ1-1	ASSSSGQGAAEAF
TRBV12-3/TRBV12-4	many	TRBJ1-1	ASSLTGKGTEAF
TRBV20-1	few	TRBJ1-2	SARDRGQGPQANYGYT
TRBV29-1	NA	TRBJ1-1	SVGRNTEAF
TRBV19	NA	TRBJ2-2	ASYGIAGDAGELF
TRBV7-9	few	TRBJ2-1	ASSTSGTSGRKDEQF
TRBV7-2	few	TRBJ1-1	ASSLVGAGRNTEAF
TRBV11-3	few	TRBJ1-1	ASSSSGSDTEAF
TRBV12-3/TRBV12-4	few	TRBJ2-7	ASTLTSGRSYEQY
TRBV19	few	TRBJ2-1	ASSMLGTSGSTYNEQF
TRBV27	NA	TRBJ2-7	ASSARTSGNYEQY